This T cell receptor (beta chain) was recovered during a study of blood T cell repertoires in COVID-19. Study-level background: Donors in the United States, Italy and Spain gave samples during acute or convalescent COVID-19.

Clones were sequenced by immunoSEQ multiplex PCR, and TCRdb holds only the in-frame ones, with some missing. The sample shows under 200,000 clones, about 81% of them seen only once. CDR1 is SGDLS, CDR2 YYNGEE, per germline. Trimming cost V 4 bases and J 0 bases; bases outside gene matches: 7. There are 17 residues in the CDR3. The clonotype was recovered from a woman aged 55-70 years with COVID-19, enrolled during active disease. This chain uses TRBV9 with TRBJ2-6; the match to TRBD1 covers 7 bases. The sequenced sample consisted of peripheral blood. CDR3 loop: CASSPTGQSSGANVLTF. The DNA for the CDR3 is TGTGCCAGCAGCCCGACGGGACAGTCCTCTGGGGCCAACGTCCTGACTTTC.